This TCR beta chain was sequenced for a study of T cells in Graves' hyperthyroidism and ophthalmopathy. The PBMCs studied were ones that came from 10 ml fresh peripheral blood. RNA transcripts gave rise to amplified TCR beta CDR3 regions. First-round RT-PCR with HTBI primers amplified the TCR CDR3 region. TCRdb analysed the multiplex PCR reads with MiXCR anew, one entry per CDR3 protein. The data show 690,000 or so distinct CDR3 sequences, 18% seen once. Losses at the gene ends were 6 bases for V and 5 bases for J; bases not matched to a gene: 10. The CDR3 covers 16 residues. Germline loops: CDR1 ENHRY, CDR2 SYGVKD.

The chain couples TRBV10-3 to TRBJ2-1, with TRBD1 matching over 10 bases. Input material: blood. This clonotype was sampled from a woman aged 45-65 years with Graves' hyperthyroidism that later progressed to Graves' ophthalmopathy. CDR3 sequence reads: CAISVSRDRGDNEQFF. In DNA form, the CDR3 reads TGTGCCATCAGCGTAAGCCGGGACAGGGGTGACAATGAGCAGTTCTTC.